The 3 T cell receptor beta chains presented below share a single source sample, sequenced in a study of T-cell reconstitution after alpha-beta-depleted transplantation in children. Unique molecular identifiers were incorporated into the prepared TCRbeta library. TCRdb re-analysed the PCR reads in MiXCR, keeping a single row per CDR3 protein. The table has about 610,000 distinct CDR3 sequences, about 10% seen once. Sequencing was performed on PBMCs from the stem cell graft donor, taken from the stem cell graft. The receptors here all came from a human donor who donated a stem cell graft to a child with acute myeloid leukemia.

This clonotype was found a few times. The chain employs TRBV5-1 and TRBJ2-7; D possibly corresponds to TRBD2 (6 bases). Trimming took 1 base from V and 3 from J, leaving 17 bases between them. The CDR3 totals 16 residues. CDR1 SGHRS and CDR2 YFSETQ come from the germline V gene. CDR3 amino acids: CASSLRVGGANYEQYF. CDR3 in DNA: TGCGCCAGCAGCTTGCGGGTTGGAGGGGCGAACTACGAGCAGTACTTC.

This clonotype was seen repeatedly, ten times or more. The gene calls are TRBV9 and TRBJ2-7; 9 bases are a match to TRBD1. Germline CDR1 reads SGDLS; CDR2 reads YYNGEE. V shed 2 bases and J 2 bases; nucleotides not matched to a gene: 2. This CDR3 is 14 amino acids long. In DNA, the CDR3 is TGTGCCAGCAGCGTGGGACAGGGAGCCTACGAGCAGTACTTC. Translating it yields CASSVGQGAYEQYF.

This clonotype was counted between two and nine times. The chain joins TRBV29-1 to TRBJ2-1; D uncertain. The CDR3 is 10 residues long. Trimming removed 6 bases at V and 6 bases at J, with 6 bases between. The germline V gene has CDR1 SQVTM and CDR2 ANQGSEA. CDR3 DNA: TGCAGCGTCTTGGGCAATGAGCAGTTCTTC. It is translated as CSVLGNEQFF.